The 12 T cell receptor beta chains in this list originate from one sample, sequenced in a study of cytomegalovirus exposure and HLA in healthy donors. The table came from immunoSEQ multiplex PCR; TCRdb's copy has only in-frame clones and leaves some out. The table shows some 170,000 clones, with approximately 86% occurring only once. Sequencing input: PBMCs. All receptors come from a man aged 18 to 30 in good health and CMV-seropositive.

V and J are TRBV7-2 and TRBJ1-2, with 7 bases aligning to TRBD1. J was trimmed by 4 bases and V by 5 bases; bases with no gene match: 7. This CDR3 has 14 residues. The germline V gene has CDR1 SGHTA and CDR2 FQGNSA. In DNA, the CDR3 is TGTGCCAGCAGCCCGGGGACAGAAACCTATGGCTACACCTTC. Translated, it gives CASSPGTETYGYTF.

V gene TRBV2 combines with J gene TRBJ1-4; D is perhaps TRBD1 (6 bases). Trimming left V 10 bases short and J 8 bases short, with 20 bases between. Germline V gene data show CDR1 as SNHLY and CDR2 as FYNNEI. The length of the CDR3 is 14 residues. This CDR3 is CATKGGARGEKLFF. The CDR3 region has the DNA TGTGCCACCAAGGGGGGGGCGAGGGGCGAAAAACTGTTTTTT. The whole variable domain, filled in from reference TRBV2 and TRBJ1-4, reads EPEVTQTPSHQVTQMGQEVILRCVPISNHLYFYWYRQILGQKVEFLVSFYNNEISEKSEIFDDQFSVERPDGSNFTLKIRSTKLEDSAMYFCATKGGARGEKLFFGSGTQLSVL.

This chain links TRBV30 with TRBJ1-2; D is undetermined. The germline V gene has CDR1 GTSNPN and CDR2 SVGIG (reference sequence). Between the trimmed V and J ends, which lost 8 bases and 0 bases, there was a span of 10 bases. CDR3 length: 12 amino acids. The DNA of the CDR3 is TGTGCCCGCCGGGGTACTAACTATGGCTACACCTTC. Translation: CARRGTNYGYTF.

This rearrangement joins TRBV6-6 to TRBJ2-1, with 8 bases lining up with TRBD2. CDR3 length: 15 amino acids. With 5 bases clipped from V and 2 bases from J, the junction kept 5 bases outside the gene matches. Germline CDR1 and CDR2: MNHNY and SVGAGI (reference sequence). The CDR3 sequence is CASSTSGSPYNEQFF. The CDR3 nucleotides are TGTGCCAGCAGTACAAGCGGGAGTCCCTACAATGAGCAGTTCTTC.

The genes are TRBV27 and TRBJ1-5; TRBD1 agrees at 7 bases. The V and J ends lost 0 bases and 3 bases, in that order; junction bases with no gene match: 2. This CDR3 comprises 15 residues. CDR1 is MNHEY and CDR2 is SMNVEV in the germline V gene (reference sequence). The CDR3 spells CASSLSTGFNQPQHF. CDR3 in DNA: TGTGCCAGCAGTTTATCGACAGGGTTCAATCAGCCCCAGCATTTT.

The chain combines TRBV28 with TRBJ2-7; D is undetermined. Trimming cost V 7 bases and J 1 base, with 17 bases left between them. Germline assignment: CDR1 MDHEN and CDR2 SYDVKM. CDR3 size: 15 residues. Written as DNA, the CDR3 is TGTGCCAGCACCACGATGGCCAGGAATTCCTACGAGCAGTACTTC. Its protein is CASTTMARNSYEQYF. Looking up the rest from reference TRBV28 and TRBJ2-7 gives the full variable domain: DVKVTQSSRYLVKRTGEKVFLECVQDMDHENMFWYRQDPGLGLRLIYFSYDVKMKEKGDIPEGYSVSREKKERFSLILESASTNQTSMYLCASTTMARNSYEQYFGPGTRLTVT.

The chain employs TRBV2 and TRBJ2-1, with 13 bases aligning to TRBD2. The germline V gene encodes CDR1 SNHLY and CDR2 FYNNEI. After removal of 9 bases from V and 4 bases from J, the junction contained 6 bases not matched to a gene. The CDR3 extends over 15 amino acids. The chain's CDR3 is CARSGLAGRYNEQFF. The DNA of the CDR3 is TGTGCCAGGTCGGGACTAGCGGGAAGGTACAATGAGCAGTTCTTC.

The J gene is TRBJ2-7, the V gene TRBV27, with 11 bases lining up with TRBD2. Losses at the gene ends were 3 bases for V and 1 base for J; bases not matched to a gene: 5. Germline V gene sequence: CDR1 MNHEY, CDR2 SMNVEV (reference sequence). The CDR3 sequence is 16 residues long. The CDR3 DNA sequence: TGTGCCAGCAGTTTGACTAGCGGGGTTATATCCTACGAGCAGTACTTC. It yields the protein CASSLTSGVISYEQYF.

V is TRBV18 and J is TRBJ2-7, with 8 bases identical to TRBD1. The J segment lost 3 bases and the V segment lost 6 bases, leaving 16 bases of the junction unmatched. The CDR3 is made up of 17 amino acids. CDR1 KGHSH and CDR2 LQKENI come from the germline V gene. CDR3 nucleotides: TGTGCCAGCTCGTACAGGGGGGTGAACAGGGTAAACTACGAGCAGTACTTC. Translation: CASSYRGVNRVNYEQYF.

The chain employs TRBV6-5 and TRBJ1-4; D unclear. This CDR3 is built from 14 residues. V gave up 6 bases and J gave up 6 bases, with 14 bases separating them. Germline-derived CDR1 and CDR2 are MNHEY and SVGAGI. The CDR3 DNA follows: TGTGCCAGCAGCCTTAGAGGGAGGGATGAAAAACTGTTTTTT. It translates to CASSLRGRDEKLFF.

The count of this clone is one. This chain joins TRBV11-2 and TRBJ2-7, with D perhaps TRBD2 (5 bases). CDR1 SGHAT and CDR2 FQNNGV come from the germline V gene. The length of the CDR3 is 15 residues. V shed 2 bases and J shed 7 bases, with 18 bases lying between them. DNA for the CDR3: TGTGCCAGCAGCTTATGGCGCCCCGCTTCGGGAGAGCAGTACTTC. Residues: CASSLWRPASGEQYF. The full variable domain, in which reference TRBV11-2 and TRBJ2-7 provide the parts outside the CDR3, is EAGVAQSPRYKIIEKRQSVAFWCNPISGHATLYWYQQILGQGPKLLIQFQNNGVVDDSQLPKDRFSAERLKGVDSTLKIQPAKLEDSAVYLCASSLWRPASGEQYFGPGTRLTVT.

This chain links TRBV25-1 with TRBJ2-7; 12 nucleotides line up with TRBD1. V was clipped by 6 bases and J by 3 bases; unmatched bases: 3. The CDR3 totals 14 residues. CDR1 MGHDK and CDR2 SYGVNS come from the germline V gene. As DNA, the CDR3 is TGTGCCAGCAGAGGGACAGGGGGCAGCTACGAGCAGTACTTC. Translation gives CASRGTGGSYEQYF.